Listed here are 4 T cell receptor beta chains from one sample, sequenced in a study of CD8 T cells in ankylosing spondylitis. From the 5' RACE reads, TCRdb called clonotypes with MiXCR, one entry per CDR3 protein. This repertoire shows about 160,000 distinct CDR3 sequences, approximately 48% found once; its top ten account for 13% to 15%. Input material: synovial fluid, either unsorted or a sorted T cell fraction (not recorded which). Every receptor here comes from a male donor with ankylosing spondylitis.

The CDR3 DNA sequence: TGTGCCAGCAGTTACGTCGCCTACAATGAGCAGTTCTTC. Its translation: CASSYVAYNEQFF. The chain employs TRBV6-2 or TRBV6-3 and TRBJ2-1; D gene unclear. CDR1 MNHEY and CDR2 SVGEGT come from the germline V gene. The CDR3 is made up of 13 amino acids. Trimming took 2 bases from V and 2 from J, leaving 4 bases between them.

J is TRBJ1-1 and V is TRBV20-1; the D is unclear. Germline values: CDR1 DFQATT, CDR2 SNEGSKA (reference sequence). Deletions cut 4 bases from V and 10 bases from J, with 10 bases between. This CDR3 is 10 amino acids long. The CDR3, as DNA: TGCAGTGCTACCGGCTTTGGAGCTTTCTTT. Translated, it gives CSATGFGAFF.

The V call is TRBV19, the J call TRBJ2-7, with D maybe TRBD2 (6 bases). The V gene lost 5 bases and the J gene lost 3 bases, with 14 bases spanning the gap. This CDR3 comprises 14 residues. Per germline, CDR1 LNHDA and CDR2 SQIVND (reference sequence). In DNA, the CDR3 is TGTGCCAGTAGTCCTGGGACGGAGGGCTACGAGCAGTACTTC. Protein product: CASSPGTEGYEQYF.

The rearrangement joins TRBV7-8 to TRBJ2-1, with 13 bases aligning to TRBD2. V lost 5 bases and J lost 3; bases outside the gene matches: 4. The length of the CDR3 is 16 residues. The germline V gene encodes CDR1 SGHVS and CDR2 FQNEAQ. In DNA, the CDR3 is TGTGCCAGCAGCACGTGGACTAGCGGGGGCTACAATGAGCAGTTCTTC. Translated: CASSTWTSGGYNEQFF.